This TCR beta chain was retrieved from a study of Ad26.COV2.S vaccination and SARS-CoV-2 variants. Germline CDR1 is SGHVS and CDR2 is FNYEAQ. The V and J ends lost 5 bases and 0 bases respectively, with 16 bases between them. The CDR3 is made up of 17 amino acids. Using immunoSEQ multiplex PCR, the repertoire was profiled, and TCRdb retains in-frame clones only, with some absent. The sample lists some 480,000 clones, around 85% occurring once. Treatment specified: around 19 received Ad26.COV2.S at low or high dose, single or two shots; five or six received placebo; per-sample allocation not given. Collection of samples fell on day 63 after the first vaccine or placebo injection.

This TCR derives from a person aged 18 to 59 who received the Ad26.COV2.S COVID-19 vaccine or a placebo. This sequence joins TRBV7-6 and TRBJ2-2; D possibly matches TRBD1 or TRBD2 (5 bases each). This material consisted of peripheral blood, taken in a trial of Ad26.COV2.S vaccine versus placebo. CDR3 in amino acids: CASSPRGQGANTGELFF. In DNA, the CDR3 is TGTGCCAGCAGCCCCCGGGGCCAGGGCGCGAACACCGGGGAGCTGTTTTTT.